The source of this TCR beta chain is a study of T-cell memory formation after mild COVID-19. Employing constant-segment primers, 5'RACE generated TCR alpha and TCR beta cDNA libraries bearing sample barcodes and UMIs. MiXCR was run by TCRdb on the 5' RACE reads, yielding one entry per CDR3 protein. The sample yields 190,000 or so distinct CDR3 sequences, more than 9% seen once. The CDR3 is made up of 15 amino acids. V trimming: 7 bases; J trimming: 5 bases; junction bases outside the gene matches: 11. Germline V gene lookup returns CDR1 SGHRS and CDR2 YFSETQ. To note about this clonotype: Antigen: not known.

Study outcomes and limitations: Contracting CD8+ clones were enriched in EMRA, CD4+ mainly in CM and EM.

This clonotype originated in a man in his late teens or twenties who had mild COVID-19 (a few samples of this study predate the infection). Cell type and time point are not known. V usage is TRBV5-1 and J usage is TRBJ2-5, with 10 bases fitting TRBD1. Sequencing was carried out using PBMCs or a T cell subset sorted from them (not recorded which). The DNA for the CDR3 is TGCGCCAGCGGCGGAGGGACAGGGGTACGGGAGACCCAGTACTTC. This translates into CASGGGTGVRETQYF.